This T cell receptor beta chain was recorded in a study of blood T cell repertoires in COVID-19. Across the whole study: Both acute and convalescent COVID-19 samples were obtained from the United States, Italy and Spain. From T cells, B-cell-depleted T cells, or PBMCs came the material, which was cDNA or gDNA.

CDR3 length: 19 residues. V lost 1 base, J lost 4 bases, and 18 bases stayed unmatched. Germline CDR1 GTSNPN, CDR2 SVGIG (reference sequence). In the original analysis: Amplification from reference gene primers served as the basis for estimated nucleated cell counts. TCRdb keeps only in-frame clones here, not all; method: immunoSEQ multiplex PCR. V and J calls and clone size come straight from that table; D and trimming were deduced from the DNA. The data contain roughly 39,000 clones, about nine tenths of them seen just once; the ten biggest clones take up about 8.8%. This TCR derives from a woman at least 80 years old with active COVID-19. This chain joins TRBV30 and TRBJ1-5; 8 bases map to TRBD1. The sample was peripheral blood. CDR3 DNA sequence: TGTGCCTGGAGTGAAGGGGCCTTAGACAGGGGCCTAGGTAATCAGCCCCAGCATTTT. Its protein product is CAWSEGALDRGLGNQPQHF.